The rows below give T cell receptor beta chains drawn from one sample of a study of T cells expressing NK-cell markers. From its re-call of the 5' RACE reads, TCRdb lists each CDR3 protein once, without DNA. The specimen's table records about 460,000 distinct CDR3 sequences. The sequenced sample was blood T cells: a sorted CD56 or NKG2C T cell subset, CD4+ or CD8+ T cells, or bulk PBMC T cells (not recorded which). Receptor source: a woman between 50 and 59 years old in good health. Both conserved end residues are part of each CDR3. The order of the fields is V gene, J gene, CDR3 protein.

v_call: TRBV7-8; j_call: TRBJ2-6; cdr3_aa: CAATSGANVLTF
v_call: TRBV5-1; j_call: TRBJ2-1; cdr3_aa: CASSIAVGGREQFF
v_call: TRBV12-3/TRBV12-4; j_call: TRBJ2-3; cdr3_aa: CASKVAGAADTQYF
v_call: TRBV20-1; j_call: TRBJ2-1; cdr3_aa: CSARGKIYNEQFF
v_call: TRBV7-6; j_call: TRBJ1-3; cdr3_aa: CASSLEFPARSGNTIYF
v_call: TRBV5-5; j_call: TRBJ2-3; cdr3_aa: CASSPGAAGVTDTQYF
v_call: TRBV6-1; j_call: TRBJ2-7; cdr3_aa: CASSLGSQYEQYF
v_call: TRBV11-2; j_call: TRBJ2-2; cdr3_aa: CASSLLAGLDTGELFF
v_call: TRBV20-1; j_call: TRBJ1-5; cdr3_aa: CSARFRGSNQPQHF
v_call: TRBV5-6; j_call: TRBJ1-1; cdr3_aa: CASSPSGGYTEAFF
v_call: TRBV5-1; j_call: TRBJ1-4; cdr3_aa: CASRAQGSEKLFF
v_call: TRBV20-1; j_call: TRBJ2-1; cdr3_aa: CSARDAGKRDEQFF
v_call: TRBV4-1; j_call: TRBJ2-3; cdr3_aa: CASSQVGTYTQYF
v_call: TRBV20-1; j_call: TRBJ2-3; cdr3_aa: CSAAGTGDFTDTQYF
v_call: TRBV7-9; j_call: TRBJ1-1; cdr3_aa: CASRRGTGDEAFF
v_call: TRBV12-3/TRBV12-4; j_call: TRBJ2-3; cdr3_aa: CASSPRGAGGASDTQYF
v_call: TRBV20-1; j_call: TRBJ2-1; cdr3_aa: CSARVRAGDEQFF
v_call: TRBV5-1; j_call: TRBJ2-1; cdr3_aa: CASSFTGPGHSSYNEQFF
v_call: TRBV7-2; j_call: TRBJ2-7; cdr3_aa: CASSSGGLAGLAGEQYF
v_call: TRBV11-2; j_call: TRBJ2-6; cdr3_aa: CASSLHRGPGANVLTF
v_call: TRBV5-1; j_call: TRBJ2-1; cdr3_aa: CASSSASGRIGWDPEQFF
v_call: TRBV12-3/TRBV12-4; j_call: TRBJ2-1; cdr3_aa: CASSFPLAHEQFF
v_call: TRBV20-1; j_call: TRBJ2-3; cdr3_aa: CSPGVTDTQYF
v_call: TRBV20-1; j_call: TRBJ2-3; cdr3_aa: CSASPSGRAIDTQYF
v_call: TRBV12-3/TRBV12-4; j_call: TRBJ2-7; cdr3_aa: CASSFVTGLSYEQYF
v_call: TRBV20-1; j_call: TRBJ2-3; cdr3_aa: CSAPRDPLDTQYF
v_call: TRBV20-1; j_call: TRBJ2-2; cdr3_aa: CSANTDTGELFF
v_call: TRBV20-1; j_call: TRBJ2-5; cdr3_aa: CSARGQTGGRQETQYF
v_call: TRBV10-3; j_call: TRBJ2-2; cdr3_aa: CAISESVGFITGELFF
v_call: TRBV12-3/TRBV12-4; j_call: TRBJ2-3; cdr3_aa: CASTKRTGTDTQYF
v_call: TRBV3-1; j_call: TRBJ1-1; cdr3_aa: CASSRLGGRMTEAFF
v_call: TRBV4-1; j_call: TRBJ2-1; cdr3_aa: CASSQGAGGHNEQFF
v_call: TRBV5-1; j_call: TRBJ2-1; cdr3_aa: CASSLSSYNEQFF
v_call: TRBV20-1; j_call: TRBJ1-2; cdr3_aa: CSARGRGHGYTF
v_call: TRBV29-1; j_call: TRBJ1-1; cdr3_aa: CSVEGRSIPEAFF